These 6 T cell receptor beta chains originate from one sample sequenced in a study of blood T cells in healthy people across ages. The authors ran a second PCR of about 7 to 12 cycles using a sample-barcoded 5' primer and a J-beta primer mix. TCRdb reprocessed the 5' RACE reads with MiXCR, giving one entry per CDR3 protein. The sample yields about 1 million distinct CDR3 sequences, 35% to 50% seen once. What was sequenced was blood. The receptors come from a woman aged 60-75 years in good health.

This clonotype was counted a few times. Here the CDR3 reads CASGRTSGSYEQYF. CDR3 DNA sequence: TGTGCCAGCGGTCGGACTAGCGGGAGCTACGAGCAGTACTTC. This chain joins TRBV27 and TRBJ2-7, with TRBD2 matching over 13 bases. The CDR3 has 14 residues. V trimming: 8 bases; J trimming: 3 bases; junction bases outside the gene matches: 4. The V gene's germline CDR1 is MNHEY and CDR2 SMNVEV (reference sequence).

Of note for this clonotype: A junction end diverges from the germline sequence, so it may reflect a read error. This chain uses TRBV20-1 with TRBJ2-7; TRBD1 is a possible D gene (7 bases). Germline CDR1 DFQATT, CDR2 SNEGSKA (reference sequence). The CDR3 spans 15 residues. The DNA for the CDR3 is TGCAGTGCCGCCCAGGGGGGAGTAATCGCCTACGAGCAGAACTTC. Its protein product is CSAAQGGVIAYEQNF.

V is TRBV11-2 and J is TRBJ2-6; 7 bases map to TRBD1. Germline loops: CDR1 SGHAT, CDR2 FQNNGV. The CDR3 loop spans 19 amino acids. With V trimmed by 2 bases and J by 0 bases, 10 bases remained unmatched. The CDR3 region is CASSLTRGQISSGANVLTF. CDR3 bases: TGTGCCAGCAGCTTAACCCGGGGACAGATAAGCTCTGGGGCCAACGTCCTGACTTTC.

The chain carries TRBV4-2 and TRBJ1-4; maybe TRBD1 (5 bases). The CDR3 length is 17 residues. V was trimmed by 4 bases and J by 4 bases, leaving 19 bases between them. Germline CDR1 is LGHNA and CDR2 is YNFKEQ. CDR3 amino acids: CASSRESVIGGNEKLFF. CDR3 DNA sequence: TGTGCCAGCAGCCGAGAATCAGTTATCGGGGGTAATGAAAAACTGTTTTTT.

This clonotype was seen many times. This chain joins TRBV6-2 or TRBV6-3 and TRBJ1-2; D not resolved. Germline CDR1 is MNHEY and CDR2 is SVGEGT. This CDR3 contains 14 residues. V lost 2 bases and J 2 bases, leaving 9 bases between the germline ends. CDR3 amino acids: CASSYGIFNYGYTF. CDR3 sequence (DNA): TGTGCCAGCAGTTACGGGATTTTCAACTATGGCTACACCTTC.

This sequence joins TRBV7-3 and TRBJ1-2; D is unclear. The CDR3 is 13 amino acids. Germline V lookup: CDR1 SGHTA, CDR2 FQGTGA. The V and J ends lost 5 bases and 5 bases respectively, with 12 bases between them. The CDR3 bases are TGTGCCAGCAGCCCCGGAGGGCAGTATGGCTACACCTTC. Translated: CASSPGGQYGYTF.